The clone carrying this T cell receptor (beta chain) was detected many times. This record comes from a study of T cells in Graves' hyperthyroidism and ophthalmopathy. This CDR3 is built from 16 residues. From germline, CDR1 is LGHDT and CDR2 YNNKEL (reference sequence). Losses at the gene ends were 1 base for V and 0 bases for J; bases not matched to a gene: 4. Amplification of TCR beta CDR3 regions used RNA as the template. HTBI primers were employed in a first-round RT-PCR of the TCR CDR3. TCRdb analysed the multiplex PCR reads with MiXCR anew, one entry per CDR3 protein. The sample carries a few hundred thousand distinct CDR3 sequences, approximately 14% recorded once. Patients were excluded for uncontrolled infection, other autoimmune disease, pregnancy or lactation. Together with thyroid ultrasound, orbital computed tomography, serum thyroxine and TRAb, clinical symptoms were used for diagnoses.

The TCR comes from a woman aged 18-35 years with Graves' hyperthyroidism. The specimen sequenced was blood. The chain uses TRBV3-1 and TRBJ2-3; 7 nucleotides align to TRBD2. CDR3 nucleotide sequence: TGTGCCAGCAGCCAAGGGACTAGAGCTAGCACAGATACGCAGTATTTT. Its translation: CASSQGTRASTDTQYF.